These 16 T cell receptor beta chains were all obtained from the same sample, sequenced in a study of T cell responses to AZD1222 COVID-19 vaccine. The assay was immunoSEQ multiplex PCR, and TCRdb's table has in-frame clones only and misses some. Of tens of thousands of clones listed, approximately 88% are singletons. This material consisted of peripheral blood, taken on day 0 of AZD1222 vaccination. Receptor source: an adult in good health.

The chain combines TRBV18 with TRBJ2-3; D not certain. The CDR3 is 14 residues long. Germline loops: CDR1 KGHSH, CDR2 LQKENI. V was pared by 5 bases and J by 1 base, with 10 bases between. The CDR3 DNA follows: TGTGCCAGCTCATCGACGGTGCGCACAGATACGCAGTATTTT. This codes for CASSSTVRTDTQYF.

The V gene is TRBV7-9, the J gene TRBJ1-6; tentative D call: TRBD1 (6 bases). The germline V gene encodes CDR1 SEHNR and CDR2 FQNEAQ (reference sequence). V was shortened by 4 bases and J by 9 bases, with 13 bases between the two germline ends. This CDR3 comprises 14 residues. The CDR3 DNA follows: TGTGCCAGCAGCTCACAGGGTGATGGTTCACCCCTCCACTTT. Protein product: CASSSQGDGSPLHF.

The chain recombines TRBV4-3 with TRBJ2-5; unclear D gene. The V end was cut by 0 bases, the J end by 5 bases, with 16 bases between. Germline V gives CDR1 LGHNA, CDR2 YSLEER. This CDR3 comprises 16 residues. In nucleotides, the CDR3 is TGCGCCAGCAGCCAAGAGTTCGGGTATGGTCGGGAGACCCAGTACTTC. It codes for CASSQEFGYGRETQYF.

The V and J genes are TRBV19 and TRBJ2-2; 8 nucleotides align to TRBD1. Germline-derived CDR1 and CDR2 are LNHDA and SQIVND (reference sequence). This CDR3 is built from 15 residues. The J segment lost 6 bases and the V segment lost 1 base, leaving 4 bases of the junction unmatched. CDR3 coding DNA: TGTGCCAGTAGTATAGGGACAGGGAGTCCCGGGGAGCTGTTTTTT. It translates to CASSIGTGSPGELFF. The whole variable domain, remainder taken from reference TRBV19 and TRBJ2-2, is DGGITQSPKYLFRKEGQNVTLSCEQNLNHDAMYWYRQDPGQGLRLIYYSQIVNDFQKGDIAEGYSVSREKKESFPLTVTSAQKNPTAFYLCASSIGTGSPGELFFGEGSRLTVL.

V is TRBV4-2 and J is TRBJ1-1; TRBD1 matches 9 bases. CDR1 is LGHNA, CDR2 YNFKEQ, per germline. CDR3 length: 16 residues. V shed 0 bases, J shed 5 bases, and the junction held 7 bases outside the gene matches. The CDR3 reads CASSQEGQGGDTEAFF. The CDR3 DNA sequence: TGTGCCAGCAGCCAAGAGGGACAGGGAGGGGATACTGAAGCTTTCTTT.

The V call is TRBV10-3, the J call TRBJ2-2; D remains ambiguous. The CDR3 runs to 15 residues. Trimming took off 0 bases at V and 1 base at J, with 6 bases between the two ends. Germline V gene data show CDR1 as ENHRY and CDR2 as SYGVKD. In DNA form, the CDR3 reads TGTGCCATCAGTGAGTCGATAAGGAACACCGGGGAGCTGTTTTTT. This encodes CAISESIRNTGELFF.

This clone was recorded a few times. This rearrangement joins TRBV18 to TRBJ2-7; D is undetermined. Trimming shortened V by 4 bases and J by 0 bases, and 19 bases separated the two germline ends. The germline CDR1 and CDR2 sequences are KGHSH and LQKENI. The CDR3 covers 17 residues. The CDR3 protein is CASSLRPILGGSYEQYF. The CDR3 DNA is TGTGCCAGCTCACTACGACCTATCCTCGGTGGCTCCTACGAGCAGTACTTC.

The chain uses TRBV20-1 and TRBJ1-3; D gene uncertain. CDR1 and CDR2 from the germline V gene are DFQATT and SNEGSKA (reference sequence). Trimming stripped 3 bases from V and 0 bases from J, with 9 bases between. This CDR3 region has 14 residues. CDR3 protein: CSASDGSSGNTIYF. Written as DNA, the CDR3 is TGCAGTGCTAGTGACGGGAGCTCTGGAAACACCATATATTTT.

V gene TRBV3-1 (or the pseudogene TRBV3-2) combines with J gene TRBJ2-7; 10 positions match TRBD1. CDR1 and CDR2 from the germline V gene are LGHDT and YNNKEL (reference sequence). Germline trimming cut 6 bases from V and 5 bases from J; bases unmatched to any gene: 7. The CDR3 runs to 14 residues. In DNA, the CDR3 is TGTGCCAGCAGTCTGACAGGGGGCCAGGACGAGCAGTACTTC. Translating gives CASSLTGGQDEQYF.

This clone was recorded a few times. The CDR3: CAWSVRGIKSYNEQFF. CDR3 sequence (DNA): TGTGCCTGGAGTGTACGGGGAATAAAGTCATACAATGAGCAGTTCTTC. J is TRBJ2-1 and V is TRBV30, with a weak D call TRBD2 (5 bases). The V gene's germline CDR1 is GTSNPN and CDR2 SVGIG (reference sequence). The CDR3 length is 16 residues. V lost 0 bases, J lost 4 bases, and 16 bases lay in between.

V usage is TRBV13 and J usage is TRBJ2-3, with TRBD2 matching over 10 bases. CDR3 length: 17 amino acids. CDR1 and CDR2 from the germline V gene are PRHDT and FYEKMQ (reference sequence). With 3 bases clipped from V and 6 bases from J, the junction kept 12 bases outside the gene matches. The CDR3 here is CASSFLARLAGPDTQYF. The CDR3 bases are TGTGCCAGCAGCTTTCTTGCCCGACTAGCGGGCCCCGATACGCAGTATTTT.

The chain recombines TRBV11-1 with TRBJ2-2; a weak D match, TRBD1 (5 bases). Germline CDR1 is SGHAT and CDR2 is FQDESV (reference sequence). Between the trimmed V and J ends, which lost 8 bases and 5 bases, there was a span of 18 bases. The CDR3 consists of 15 residues. For the CDR3, the DNA is TGTGCCAGCGAAAATCAGGGATTTTGGACCGGGGAGCTGTTTTTT. Its translation is CASENQGFWTGELFF.

This sequence joins TRBV30 and TRBJ2-2; 7 nucleotides agree with TRBD1. The CDR3 is 15 residues long. The ends lost 2 bases at V and 2 bases at J; junction bases unmatched: 5. CDR1 and CDR2 (germline): GTSNPN, SVGIG (reference sequence). The CDR3 sequence is CAWSPGTVNTGELFF. The CDR3 DNA sequence: TGTGCCTGGAGTCCCGGGACAGTAAACACCGGGGAGCTGTTTTTT.

This chain connects TRBV7-2 to TRBJ1-2; D gene ambiguous. V was cut by 5 bases and J by 7 bases, with 14 bases left in between. The V gene's germline CDR1 is SGHTA and CDR2 FQGNSA. The CDR3 is 13 residues long. The CDR3 DNA is TGTGCCAGCAGCATACCCGGGATCCCTGGCTACACCTTC. Its translation: CASSIPGIPGYTF.

On this clone itself: One end of the junction does not line up with germline, which may come from a read error. The gene calls are TRBV11-2 and TRBJ1-6; no firm D call. This CDR3 contains 12 residues. Germline V gene lookup returns CDR1 SGHAT and CDR2 FQNNGV. CDR3 sequence: CASSLVNGRPIF. CDR3 nucleotides: TGTGCCAGCAGCTTAGTCAATGGCCGGCCAATTTTT.

The V and J genes are TRBV27 and TRBJ2-7; 9 bases agree with TRBD1. There are 17 residues in the CDR3. Germline V gene sequence: CDR1 MNHEY, CDR2 SMNVEV (reference sequence). V was pared by 3 bases and J by 1 base, with 10 bases of the junction left unmatched. Here the CDR3 reads CASSFSVRQGGSYEQYF. The CDR3 DNA is TGTGCCAGCAGTTTTAGTGTCCGACAGGGGGGATCCTACGAGCAGTACTTC.